These 3 T cell receptor beta chains were sequenced from one sample in a study of neurological immune-mediated disorders. TCRdb reanalysed the 5' RACE reads using MiXCR and keeps one entry per CDR3 protein. The data contain around 60,000 distinct CDR3 sequences, 3% to 4% of them singletons. The sample taken for sequencing was PBMCs. The receptors derive from a woman aged 55 to 70 with multiple sclerosis.

This clonotype has ten or more counts. The rearrangement joins TRBV12-3 or TRBV12-4 to TRBJ2-7; D perhaps matches TRBD2 (5 bases). V was pared by 4 bases and J by 3 bases, with 16 bases between. The CDR3 consists of 15 residues. This chain's CDR3 is CASSYYRDFIYEQYF. In DNA form, the CDR3 reads TGTGCCAGCAGTTATTACCGGGATTTCATCTACGAGCAGTACTTC.

This clonotype was recorded many times. The CDR3 here is CASSLAPGRGGSGANVLTF. The CDR3 region has the DNA TGCGCCAGCAGCTTGGCGCCTGGGAGAGGCGGCTCTGGGGCCAACGTCCTGACTTTC. V and J are TRBV5-1 and TRBJ2-6; weak D call: TRBD2 (5 bases). The ends were cut back, 0 bases at V and 0 bases at J, with 16 bases in the middle. The germline CDR1 and CDR2 sequences are SGHRS and YFSETQ. This CDR3 spans 19 amino acids.

This clonotype was recorded many times. V gene TRBV29-1 combines with J gene TRBJ2-3; 9 nucleotides match TRBD1. The CDR3 sequence is 15 residues long. J gave up 3 bases and V 8 bases, and 12 bases lay outside the gene matches. Germline V gives CDR1 SQVTM, CDR2 ANQGSEA. The chain's CDR3 is CSSRTGQGGTDTQYF. The CDR3 DNA sequence: TGCAGCTCGCGGACGGGACAGGGAGGTACAGATACGCAGTATTTT.